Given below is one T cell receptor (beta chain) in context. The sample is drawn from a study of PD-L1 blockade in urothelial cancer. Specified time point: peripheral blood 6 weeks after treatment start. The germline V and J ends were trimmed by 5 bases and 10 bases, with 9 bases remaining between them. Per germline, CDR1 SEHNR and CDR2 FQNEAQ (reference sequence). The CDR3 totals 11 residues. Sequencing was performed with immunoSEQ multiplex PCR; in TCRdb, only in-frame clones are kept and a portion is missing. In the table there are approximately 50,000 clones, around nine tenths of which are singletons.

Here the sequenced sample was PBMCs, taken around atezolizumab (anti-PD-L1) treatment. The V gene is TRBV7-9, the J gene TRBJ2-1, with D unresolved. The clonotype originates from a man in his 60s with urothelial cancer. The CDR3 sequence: CASSPLEEQFF. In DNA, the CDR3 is TGTGCCAGCAGCCCCCTTGAGGAGCAGTTCTTC.